This T cell receptor (beta chain) stems from a study of blood T cell repertoires in COVID-19. The study recruited people aged roughly 18 to 95 years across 24 US areas. Participant-reported clinical history was the basis for cohort assignment. All recovered Cohort 3 donors got two negative PCRs, got clearance, or saw symptom resolution. The assay was immunoSEQ multiplex PCR, and TCRdb's table has in-frame clones only and misses some. The data hold about 380,000 clones, with about 87% observed a single time. Trimming removed 4 bases at V and 3 bases at J, with 15 bases between. The CDR3 spans 15 residues. Germline V CDR1 and CDR2: LGHDT, YNNKEL (reference sequence).

The sample comprised PBMCs or T cells enriched from blood (not recorded which). J is TRBJ1-1 and V is TRBV3-1 (or the pseudogene TRBV3-2); D may be TRBD1 (6 bases). This clonotype originated in a man aged 30 to 45 who had recovered from COVID-19. CDR3 region: CASSPRGGAYTEAFF. The DNA for the CDR3 is TGTGCCAGCAGCCCCCGGGGGGGGGCCTACACTGAAGCTTTCTTT.